These T cell receptor beta chains were read from a single sample in a study of blood T cells in healthy people across ages. TCRdb passed the 5' RACE reads through MiXCR, listing each CDR3 protein once. The sample has roughly 720,000 distinct CDR3 sequences, approximately 55% seen once; the top ten hold roughly 37%. Sequences were obtained from blood. The receptor set was obtained from a man at least 80 years old in good health. Each CDR3 is given with its conserved first and last residue. Fields, in order: J gene, D gene, V gene, clone size, CDR3 DNA, CDR3 protein. A D gene is named only where the DNA matches it firmly. The size field is filled for only some rows; it gives once, few, many or a size class.

>TRBJ2-3|-|TRBV20-1|-
TGCAGTGCTAGTCCGGGAGCAGGAGGTCACAGATACGCGTATTTT
CSASPGAGGHRYAYF
>TRBJ1-2|-|TRBV24-1|-
TGTGCCACCAGTGCCGACAGAACCGATGGCTACACCTTC
CATSADRTDGYTF
>TRBJ1-5|-|TRBV6-1|-
TGTGCCAGCAGTGAAACGCAGGGATGGAATCAGCCCCAGCATTTT
CASSETQGWNQPQHF
>TRBJ2-2|TRBD1|TRBV4-1|few
TGCGCCAGCAGCCGGACAGGGGGGACCACCGGGGAGCTGTTTTTT
CASSRTGGTTGELFF
>TRBJ1-6|-|TRBV12-3/TRBV12-4|-
TGTGCCAGCAGTCCGGACAGAAATAATTCACCCCTCCACTTT
CASSPDRNNSPLHF
>TRBJ1-1|-|TRBV6-2/TRBV6-3|-
TGTGCCAGCAGTTGGTCGACACCTAACAATGAAGCTTTCTTT
CASSWSTPNNEAFF
>TRBJ2-2|-|TRBV27|-
TGTGCCAGCAGTTTATCGGGGTGGGAGCTGTTTTTT
CASSLSGWELFF
>TRBJ2-3|-|TRBV20-1|-
TGCAGTGCTAGACCCCCGAACACAGATACGCAGTATTTT
CSARPPNTDTQYF
>TRBJ1-1|-|TRBV2|-
TGTGCCAGCAGGGAAACAGGGACCACTGAAGCTTTCTTT
CASRETGTTEAFF
>TRBJ1-1|-|TRBV5-1|-
TGCGCCAGCAGCTTGGAGATAATGAACACTGAAGCTTTCTTT
CASSLEIMNTEAFF
>TRBJ2-7|TRBD2|TRBV20-1|-
TGCAGTGCTAGAGACCTGGGACTAGCGACCCACGAGCAGTACTTC
CSARDLGLATHEQYF
>TRBJ1-1|-|TRBV29-1|-
TGCAGCGTTGAACCGCCGGACAGACTGAACACTGAAGCTTTCTTT
CSVEPPDRLNTEAFF
>TRBJ2-3|TRBD2|TRBV11-2|-
TGTGCCAGCAGCCCAACCGGACTAGCGGGTGTGGGGGATACGCAGTATTTT
CASSPTGLAGVGDTQYF
>TRBJ2-1|TRBD2|TRBV13|-
TGTGCCAGCAGCTCCCGTAGCGGGATCTCCTACAATGAGCAGTTCTTC
CASSSRSGISYNEQFF
>TRBJ2-7|-|TRBV20-1|-
TGCAGCCCTGATAGGACTTACTCCTACGAGCAGTACTTC
CSPDRTYSYEQYF
>TRBJ2-2|TRBD2|TRBV10-3|-
TGTGCCATCAGTGCTACTAGCGGGTCGGCCACCGGGGAGCTGTTTTTT
CAISATSGSATGELFF
>TRBJ2-5|-|TRBV5-1|few
TGCGCCAGCAGCTTGTACCCGGGGTCGATCCGAGAGACCCAGTACTTC
CASSLYPGSIRETQYF
>TRBJ2-3|-|TRBV13|few
TGTGCCAGCTTCCGGACAGATACGCAGTATTTT
CASFRTDTQYF
>TRBJ2-5|TRBD2|TRBV5-1|-
TGCGCCAGCAGAAATAGCGGGAGTGGAGAGACCCAGTACTTC
CASRNSGSGETQYF
>TRBJ2-3|TRBD2|TRBV20-1|-
TGCAGTGCCCCACTCGTTCTAGGACTAGCGCAAGATACGCAGTATTTT
CSAPLVLGLAQDTQYF
>TRBJ1-1|-|TRBV24-1|-
TGTGCCACCAGTGATGGCATAGGGAAGGGGACTGAAGCTTTCTTT
CATSDGIGKGTEAFF
>TRBJ2-1|TRBD2|TRBV18|-
TGTGCCAGCTCATCCCAGACTAGCGGCTACAATGAGCAGTTCTTC
CASSSQTSGYNEQFF
>TRBJ2-7|TRBD1|TRBV3-1|-
TGTGCCAGCAGCCTCGAACGGACAGGGAAGGTGGAGGAGCAGTACTTC
CASSLERTGKVEEQYF
>TRBJ1-2|-|TRBV25-1|-
TGTGCCAGCACCCGGGGGCTAGGCTATGGCTACACCTTC
CASTRGLGYGYTF
>TRBJ2-1|-|TRBV9|-
TGTGCCAGCAGCGGGAGACTAGGGGGGCACAATGAGCAGTTCTTC
CASSGRLGGHNEQFF
>TRBJ1-2|-|TRBV29-1|-
TGCAGCGTTGGAGAAGGTATCAACTATGGCTACACCTTC
CSVGEGINYGYTF
>TRBJ2-3|-|TRBV5-6|-
TGTGCCAGCAGCTGGGGGGGACAGCAGTATTTT
CASSWGGQQYF
>TRBJ2-3|TRBD2|TRBV28|-
TGTGCCAGCAGGGGGTGGCGGGGGGAGTATTTT
CASRGWRGEYF
>TRBJ2-7|-|TRBV4-2|few
TGTGCCAGCAGCCAAGCTCTGAACGGGGGAGTGATCGAGCAGTACTTC
CASSQALNGGVIEQYF
>TRBJ2-1|TRBD2|TRBV24-1|-
TGTGCCACCAGTGATTCGGGACTAGCGGGGTTTGGGAATGAGCAGTTCTTC
CATSDSGLAGFGNEQFF
>TRBJ2-1|TRBD2|TRBV5-1|few
TGTGCCAGCAGCCCCGGGACTAGCGGCAATGAGCAGTTCTTC
CASSPGTSGNEQFF
>TRBJ2-5|TRBD1|TRBV29-1|-
TGCAGCGTTGTCCCAGGGGGTGTCGAGACCCAGTACTTC
CSVVPGGVETQYF
>TRBJ2-3|-|TRBV5-1|-
TGCGCCAGCAGCTTCGACCTGACCCGATACGCGTATTTT
CASSFDLTRYAYF
>TRBJ1-6|-|TRBV4-1|-
TGCGCCAGCAGCCAAGATCTTGGCGGTTCACCCCTCCACTTT
CASSQDLGGSPLHF
>TRBJ2-7|-|TRBV27|-
TGTGCCAGCAGTTTATCGCCGGCAGGGTTCTACGAGCAGTACTTC
CASSLSPAGFYEQYF
>TRBJ1-2|TRBD1|TRBV27|-
TGTGCCAGCAGTTCCCCCGGGACAGGGGGCTTCTATGGCTACACCTTC
CASSSPGTGGFYGYTF
>TRBJ2-7|-|TRBV7-2|few
TGTGCCAGCAGCCAAACTAACGGGTACGAGCAGTACTTC
CASSQTNGYEQYF
>TRBJ2-1|TRBD2|TRBV5-1|-
TGCGCCAGCAGCTTGATTAGCGGGAGTTTCTACAATGAGCAGTTCTTC
CASSLISGSFYNEQFF
>TRBJ2-3|-|TRBV20-1|-
TGCAGTGCTAGAGATGGGACCACCGGAGTAGGTTACGCGTATTTT
CSARDGTTGVGYAYF
>TRBJ2-7|TRBD2|TRBV11-2|-
TGTGCCAGCAGCATACTAGCGATGTTTTCGGACGAGCAGTACTTC
CASSILAMFSDEQYF
>TRBJ2-3|-|TRBV5-6|-
TGTGCCAGCAGCGGGCTGGCCACAGATACGCAGTATTTT
CASSGLATDTQYF
>TRBJ2-1|-|TRBV5-1|few
TGCGCCAGCAGCGTTAGCGGACAACAGTACAATGAGCAGTTCTTC
CASSVSGQQYNEQFF
>TRBJ2-5|TRBD1|TRBV5-1|-
TGCGCCAGCAGCCACCCTGGGACAGCCCAAGAGACCCAGTACTTC
CASSHPGTAQETQYF
>TRBJ2-1|-|TRBV28|-
TGTGCCAGCAGCCCCCTTCTAGGCGCGGGTGAGCAGTTCTTC
CASSPLLGAGEQFF
>TRBJ2-1|-|TRBV5-1|-
TGCGCCAGCAGCTTGGAACGGGTGCTAACGGAGCAGTTCTTC
CASSLERVLTEQFF
>TRBJ1-2|TRBD1|TRBV5-1|-
TGCGCCAGCAGCGTACAGGGGTACTATGGCTACACCTTC
CASSVQGYYGYTF